Below are 16 T cell receptor beta chains sequenced from a single sample in a study of read filtering for tumor transcriptome and immune sequencing. The library was built from approximately 400 ng RNA with molecular barcoded adaptors for alpha/delta and beta/gamma chains. Each CDR3 protein gets one entry after TCRdb re-called the reads with MiXCR. This sample carries about 93,000 distinct CDR3 sequences, around a fifth of them seen once, and the ten largest clones take more than 9.5%. The specimen sequenced was a population of CD138-negative cells sorted from bone marrow. The receptor set was obtained from a donor aged 40 or over with multiple myeloma.

This clonotype is a singleton in its sample. A much larger clone differs by one base, so this may be a read error. The V gene is TRBV2, the J gene TRBJ1-2; maybe TRBD1 (6 bases). This CDR3 has 14 residues. Per the germline V gene, CDR1 is SNHLY and CDR2 is FYNNEI. The CDR3 is CASSLLLQGSGYSF. CDR3 DNA: TGTGCCAGCAGTCTACTCCTACAGGGATCTGGCTACTCCTTC.

This clonotype occurred many times. The chain combines TRBV29-1 with TRBJ2-6; D gene unclear. CDR1 is SQVTM, CDR2 ANQGSEA, per germline. This CDR3 contains 14 residues. Trimming pared 4 bases from V and 0 bases from J, leaving 7 bases between. Here the CDR3 reads CSVVDHSGANVLTF. The DNA for the CDR3 is TGCAGCGTTGTTGACCACTCTGGGGCCAACGTCCTGACTTTC.

This clonotype ranks as medium-sized (0.01 to 0.1%). The chain combines TRBV28 with TRBJ2-1, with 11 bases fitting TRBD2. The CDR3 runs 16 residues. CDR1 and CDR2 from the germline V gene are MDHEN and SYDVKM. The trim removed 8 bases at V and 0 bases at J, leaving 6 bases unmatched. CDR3 in DNA: TGTGCCAGCGGCACTAGCGGGGGCCGCTCCTACAATGAGCAGTTCTTC. This sequence encodes CASGTSGGRSYNEQFF.

Details on this clonotype: A single base separates this from a much larger clone, so it may be a read error. The V call is TRBV5-1, the J call TRBJ2-3, with D possibly matching TRBD1 (7 bases). In germline, CDR1 is SGHRS, CDR2 YFSETQ. The CDR3 has 14 amino acids. CDR3 in DNA: TGTGCCAGCAGACAGGGACTGAGCTCAGATACGCAGTATTTT. Its protein is CASRQGLSSDTQYF.

This clonotype was seen a single time. A read error is possible here, since a much larger clone lies one base away. The chain combines TRBV7-8 with TRBJ1-4, with TRBD1 matching 8 bases. The CDR3 spans 18 residues. In germline, CDR1 is SGHVS, CDR2 FQNEAQ. The chain's CDR3 is CASSARTGLGTTNEKPFF. The DNA of the CDR3 is TGTGCCAGCAGCGCCCGGACAGGGCTTGGGACAACTAATGAAAAACCGTTTTTT.

This clonotype was seen many times. The gene calls are TRBV7-8 and TRBJ2-1, with D perhaps TRBD1 (6 bases). V was cut by 3 bases and J by 4 bases, with 13 bases left in between. Germline V lookup: CDR1 SGHVS, CDR2 FQNEAQ. CDR3 length equals 15 residues. The CDR3 nucleotides read TGTGCCAGCAGCTTCCGGGACACCCGTTACAATGAGCAGTTCTTC. This sequence encodes CASSFRDTRYNEQFF.

This clonotype was seen many times. The CDR3 region is CASSLVAGIEAFF. CDR3 DNA: TGTGCCAGCAGTTTAGTCGCGGGAATTGAAGCTTTCTTT. The J gene is TRBJ1-1, the V gene TRBV28; D is unclear. This CDR3 has 13 residues. Trimming removed 2 bases from V and 7 bases from J, with 11 bases in between. Per germline, CDR1 MDHEN and CDR2 SYDVKM.

J is TRBJ2-3 and V is TRBV6-1; D is undetermined. Germline CDR1 is MNHNS and CDR2 is SASEGT. V lost 5 bases and J lost 6, with 12 bases in between. The CDR3 sequence is 13 residues long. The CDR3 sequence is CASSWISSDTQYF. In nucleotides, the CDR3 is TGTGCCAGCAGTTGGATCTCCTCGGATACGCAGTATTTT.

There are many counts of this clonotype. The chain uses TRBV6-6 and TRBJ2-1, with a possible D match to TRBD1 (5 bases). This CDR3 is 11 amino acids long. Germline V gene sequence: CDR1 MNHNY, CDR2 SVGAGI (reference sequence). The ends were cut back, 10 bases at V and 12 bases at J, with 16 bases in the middle. The CDR3 DNA is TGTGCCATCCAGGGTGGGCAGGGGCAGTTCTTC. Protein: CAIQGGQGQFF.

This clonotype was detected many times. The genes are TRBV10-3 and TRBJ1-1; a possible D gene is TRBD1 (6 bases). The CDR3 is 13 residues long. Deletions cut 11 bases from V and 0 bases from J, with 13 bases between. The germline V gene has CDR1 ENHRY and CDR2 SYGVKD. CDR3 in DNA: TGTGCCGTCCGTGGGGGGCTGAACACTGAAGCTTTCTTT. The encoded protein is CAVRGGLNTEAFF.

This clonotype was recorded many times. The rearrangement joins TRBV28 to TRBJ2-7; possibly TRBD1 for D (5 bases). The V end was cut by 5 bases, the J end by 2 bases, with 13 bases between. CDR3 length: 14 residues. The germline V gene has CDR1 MDHEN and CDR2 SYDVKM. CDR3 loop: CASSPQGSPYEQYF. CDR3 DNA sequence: TGTGCCAGCAGTCCTCAGGGATCCCCCTACGAGCAGTACTTC.

This clonotype was recorded at least ten times. The genes are TRBV2 and TRBJ2-5, with D perhaps matching TRBD1 (6 bases). Germline CDR1 is SNHLY and CDR2 is FYNNEI. Trimming pared 4 bases from V and 2 bases from J, leaving 8 bases between. This CDR3 comprises 13 residues. The CDR3: CASSGTAQETQYF. The DNA for the CDR3 is TGTGCCAGCAGTGGGACAGCTCAAGAGACCCAGTACTTC.

This clonotype was seen just once. The chain is built from TRBV2 and TRBJ1-5, with TRBD1 as a possible D gene (6 bases). The germline gives CDR1 SNHLY, CDR2 FYNNEI. The CDR3 is 15 amino acids. Trimming shortened V by 6 bases and J by 4 bases, and 16 bases separated the two germline ends. CDR3 loop: CASRGGQSRNQPQHF. Here the CDR3 DNA reads TGTGCCAGCAGGGGAGGACAGAGCCGAAATCAGCCCCAGCATTTT. The full variable domain, rest sourced from reference TRBV2 and TRBJ1-5, is EPEVTQTPSHQVTQMGQEVILRCVPISNHLYFYWYRQILGQKVEFLVSFYNNEISEKSEIFDDQFSVERPDGSNFTLKIRSTKLEDSAMYFCASRGGQSRNQPQHFGDGTRLSIL.

A remark on this clonotype: This may be a read error: a much more frequent sequence differs by one nucleotide. V is TRBV7-3 and J is TRBJ1-1; weak D call: TRBD1 (5 bases). There are 13 residues in the CDR3. The germline gives CDR1 SGHTA, CDR2 FQGTGA. Trimming left V 5 bases short and J 0 bases short, with 7 bases between. This chain's CDR3 is CASSMGVNTEAFF. CDR3 DNA sequence: TGTGCCAGCAGCATGGGGGTGAACACTGAAGCTTTCTTT.

A few counts support this clonotype. Since a much larger clone is just one base distant, this may be a read error. J is TRBJ2-1 and V is TRBV6-1; tentative D call: TRBD2 (6 bases). The CDR3 has 13 amino acids. In germline, CDR1 is MNHNS, CDR2 SASEGT. CDR3 nucleotides: TGTGCCAGCAGTGGACTAGGAAACAATGAGCAGTCCTTC. It yields the protein CASSGLGNNEQSF.

The V call is TRBV28, the J call TRBJ2-3; 8 positions agree with TRBD2. Germline lookup yields CDR1 MDHEN and CDR2 SYDVKM. V dropped 7 bases and J dropped 3; count of bases not matched to a gene: 3. This CDR3 comprises 13 residues. The CDR3 loop is CASIRGGTDTQYF. In nucleotides, the CDR3 is TGTGCCAGCATCCGGGGGGGTACAGATACGCAGTATTTT.